Below are 13 T cell receptor beta chains sequenced from a single sample in a study of control samples from healthy donors and cancer patients (TCRdb year 2020). The receptor library was made with the immunoSEQ multiplex PCR assay. Held by TCRdb, this immuneACCESS table contains in-frame sequences only and omits some clones. Under half of the omission traces to an unresolved V gene where checked; the cause of the rest is unknown. Within this sample are under 300,000 clones, with about 80% of them counted one time only. Of the sample, 10% to 15% falls within the top ten clones. Sequenced: PBMCs. The receptor source for this set is a woman aged 60-75 years with lung cancer.

The chain has TRBV3-1 (or the pseudogene TRBV3-2) and TRBJ2-7, with D hard to call. CDR3 length equals 14 residues. The germline V gene encodes CDR1 LGHDT and CDR2 YNNKEL (reference sequence). The V and J ends lost 1 base and 3 bases respectively, with 10 bases between them. The CDR3 bases are TGTGCCAGCAGCCAAGCCCTGGGCCTCTACGAGCAGTACTTC. Translation: CASSQALGLYEQYF.

The rearrangement links TRBV5-4 to TRBJ1-6; 7 bases match TRBD1. CDR1 is SGHNT, CDR2 YYREEE, per germline (reference sequence). The junction had 8 bases not matched to a gene; V was cut back by 0 bases and J by 8 bases. This CDR3 is 16 amino acids long. DNA of the CDR3: TGTGCCAGCAGCTTGGTTGAGGGGGCCTGGGATTCACCCCTCCACTTT. Amino acids: CASSLVEGAWDSPLHF.

J is TRBJ2-5 and V is TRBV5-1; 9 bases align to TRBD2. The length of the CDR3 is 15 residues. With 0 bases clipped from V and 5 bases from J, the junction kept 5 bases outside the gene matches. In germline, CDR1 is SGHRS, CDR2 YFSETQ. In DNA form, the CDR3 reads TGCGCCAGCAGCTTGGAGCTAGCGGGAAGGGAGACCCAGTACTTC. Its translation is CASSLELAGRETQYF.

This clone was observed at least ten times. The chain is built from TRBV6-5 and TRBJ1-1; D call uncertain. Germline V gene sequence: CDR1 MNHEY, CDR2 SVGAGI. Trimming left V 6 bases short and J 3 bases short, with 11 bases between. The CDR3 is 13 amino acids. CDR3 bases: TGTGCCAGCAGCTGGGAGGCGCACACTGAAGCTTTCTTT. Protein product: CASSWEAHTEAFF.

The chain carries TRBV3-1 (or the pseudogene TRBV3-2) and TRBJ1-4, with 11 bases aligning to TRBD1. Unmatched junction bases numbered 9, after V lost 4 bases and J lost 14 bases. This CDR3 has 14 amino acids. Germline lookup yields CDR1 LGHDT and CDR2 YNNKEL (reference sequence). The CDR3 bases are TGTGCCAGCAGCCTCCCGGGACAGGGGGTTGGGCTGTTTTTT. Its protein is CASSLPGQGVGLFF.

The table lists this clone with a count of one. This rearrangement joins TRBV11-2 to TRBJ2-1; D might be TRBD1 or TRBD2, each matching 5 bases. CDR3 length equals 15 residues. Trimming took off 3 bases at V and 3 bases at J, with 12 bases between the two ends. Per germline, CDR1 SGHAT and CDR2 FQNNGV. CDR3 sequence: CASSLGVFGYNEQFF. The CDR3 bases are TGTGCCAGCAGCTTGGGGGTATTTGGCTACAATGAGCAGTTCTTC.

The chain links TRBV5-1 to TRBJ2-3; TRBD2 matches 13 bases. Germline values: CDR1 SGHRS, CDR2 YFSETQ. This CDR3 is 16 amino acids long. J was trimmed by 4 bases and V by 4 bases; bases with no gene match: 6. CDR3 in amino acids: CASSEGLAGAADTQYF. In DNA form, the CDR3 reads TGCGCCAGCAGCGAAGGACTAGCGGGAGCGGCAGATACGCAGTATTTT.

V and J are TRBV7-3 and TRBJ1-1, with no clear D. This CDR3 is built from 14 residues. Trimming pared 2 bases from V and 0 bases from J, leaving 7 bases between. Germline CDR1 and CDR2: SGHTA and FQGTGA. The CDR3 sequence: CASSLGRLNTEAFF. In DNA form, the CDR3 reads TGTGCCAGCAGCTTAGGCAGACTGAACACTGAAGCTTTCTTT.

The V gene is TRBV5-1, the J gene TRBJ2-5; the D gene is possibly TRBD1 (6 bases). Germline CDR1 reads SGHRS; CDR2 reads YFSETQ. The CDR3 totals 18 residues. Trimming pared 1 base from V and 1 base from J, leaving 20 bases between. The DNA for the CDR3 is TGCGCCAGCAGCTTGATGGGGGCAAGGGGGAGACTCCAAGAGACCCAGTACTTC. Protein: CASSLMGARGRLQETQYF.

The rearrangement uses TRBV4-1 and TRBJ1-1; D possibly corresponds to TRBD1 (6 bases). V was pared by 4 bases and J by 1 base, with 16 bases between. This CDR3 comprises 16 residues. The V gene's germline CDR1 is MGHRA and CDR2 YSYEKL. CDR3 in amino acids: CASSRIGGPPNTEAFF. In DNA form, the CDR3 reads TGCGCCAGCAGCCGGATTGGGGGGCCCCCGAACACTGAAGCTTTCTTT.

At least ten counts were recorded for this clone. The rearrangement links TRBV6-5 to TRBJ2-6, with D maybe TRBD1 (5 bases). V was trimmed by 6 bases and J by 0 bases, leaving 9 bases between them. The length of the CDR3 is 15 residues. Germline assignment: CDR1 MNHEY and CDR2 SVGAGI. Written as DNA, the CDR3 is TGTGCCAGCAGCCTTGACAGCTCTGGGGCCAACGTCCTGACTTTC. Protein product: CASSLDSSGANVLTF.

This chain uses TRBV2 with TRBJ2-1; D may be TRBD1 (5 bases). V lost 8 bases to trimming and J lost 4 bases, with 27 bases between them. CDR1 is SNHLY, CDR2 FYNNEI, per germline. This CDR3 has 18 amino acids. CDR3 loop: CASSNHPLQAAIYNEQFF. CDR3 DNA: TGTGCCAGCTCTAACCACCCCCTACAGGCCGCGATTTACAATGAGCAGTTCTTC.

This clone was recorded only once. V usage is TRBV2 and J usage is TRBJ2-3; the match to TRBD2 covers 14 bases. CDR1 and CDR2 from the germline V gene are SNHLY and FYNNEI. This CDR3 region has 20 residues. V was clipped by 6 bases and J by 2 bases; unmatched bases: 16. CDR3 DNA: TGTGCCAGCAGCGGCCCCCTGGGACTAGCGGGAGCTGGCGTCACAGATACGCAGTATTTT. This sequence encodes CASSGPLGLAGAGVTDTQYF. Variable domain in full (rest from reference TRBV2 and TRBJ2-3): EPEVTQTPSHQVTQMGQEVILRCVPISNHLYFYWYRQILGQKVEFLVSFYNNEISEKSEIFDDQFSVERPDGSNFTLKIRSTKLEDSAMYFCASSGPLGLAGAGVTDTQYFGPGTRLTVL.